This TCR beta chain originates from a study of T cells after yellow fever vaccination. Study-level background: Fractions of limited cellularity were prepared by means of SMART-Seq v4 Ultra Low Input.

This clonotype was counted only a few times. What it recognizes is unknown. The 5'RACE template-switching step produced TCR cDNA and added a universal primer site and UMIs. TCRdb re-called the 5' RACE reads through MiXCR, storing one row per CDR3 protein. The table lists roughly 190,000 distinct CDR3 sequences, more than 9.5% of them singletons, with 36% in the top ten. Overall study findings and caveats: Post-booster samples contained most primary-vaccination clones (approximately 96% CD4, 70% to 90% CD8). FACS-sorted repertoires could contain abundant clonotypes contaminating from the bulk population.

Per the germline V gene, CDR1 is ENHRY and CDR2 is SYGVKD. This CDR3 contains 14 residues. Germline trimming cut 5 bases from V and 3 bases from J; bases unmatched to any gene: 6. The origin of this receptor is a man aged 18 to 29 who received the YFV17D yellow fever vaccine. The chain links TRBV10-3 to TRBJ1-2; 7 positions match TRBD1. The sample was CD8+ T cells sorted from PBMCs, taken 15 days after the yellow fever booster vaccination. The CDR3 DNA sequence: TGTGCCATCAGTTCCTCAGGGGGAGACTATGGCTACACCTTC. This sequence encodes CAISSSGGDYGYTF.